This TCR beta chain was identified during a study of T cells in Graves' hyperthyroidism and ophthalmopathy. Study at large: Peripheral blood sampling occurred at initial diagnosis, before any treatment. General study points: Ophthalmopathy, which appeared later, was predicted by the model a median 6.5 months before onset.

Trimming took off 0 bases at V and 0 bases at J, with 18 bases between the two ends. CDR3 length equals 19 residues. Germline assignment: CDR1 MGHRA and CDR2 YSYEKL. Ophthalmopathy cases met thresholds of Clinical Activity Score at least 3, NOSPECS grade at least 4 and duration under 3 months. The source of the PBMCs was over 8.5 ml of fresh peripheral blood. This clonotype has a handful of counts. Its target is not known. Amplification of TCR beta CDR3 regions was performed using RNA transcripts as template. The HTBI set primed first-round TCR CDR3 RT-PCR. TCRdb re-called the multiplex PCR reads through MiXCR, storing one row per CDR3 protein. The repertoire holds fewer than 650,000 distinct CDR3 sequences, with approximately 14% as singletons.

The rearrangement links TRBV4-1 to TRBJ1-5; D unresolved. Material for sequencing was blood. The TCR comes from a young woman with Graves' ophthalmopathy. CDR3 in amino acids: CASSQERGLSGDSNQPQHF. The CDR3 DNA is TGCGCCAGCAGCCAAGAGCGTGGCCTGAGTGGGGATAGCAATCAGCCCCAGCATTTT.